This T cell receptor beta chain was recorded in a study of blood T cell repertoires in COVID-19. Across the study: The samples span acute and convalescent COVID-19 from the United States, Italy and Spain.

Clones were read by immunoSEQ multiplex PCR, and TCRdb kept only the in-frame ones, dropping some. The sample contains 90,000 to 130,000 clones, roughly 86% of which appear only once. Losses at the gene ends were 3 bases for V and 4 bases for J; bases not matched to a gene: 4. Germline V gene lookup returns CDR1 LGHNA and CDR2 YNFKEQ. There are 14 residues in the CDR3. The clonotype was recovered from a man aged 35-49 years with acute or convalescent COVID-19. The sequenced material came from peripheral blood. The rearrangement uses TRBV4-2 and TRBJ1-2, with 8 bases matching TRBD1. The CDR3 DNA is TGTGCCAGCAGCCAGGGACAGGCCCGCTATGGCTACACCTTC. Translated, it gives CASSQGQARYGYTF.